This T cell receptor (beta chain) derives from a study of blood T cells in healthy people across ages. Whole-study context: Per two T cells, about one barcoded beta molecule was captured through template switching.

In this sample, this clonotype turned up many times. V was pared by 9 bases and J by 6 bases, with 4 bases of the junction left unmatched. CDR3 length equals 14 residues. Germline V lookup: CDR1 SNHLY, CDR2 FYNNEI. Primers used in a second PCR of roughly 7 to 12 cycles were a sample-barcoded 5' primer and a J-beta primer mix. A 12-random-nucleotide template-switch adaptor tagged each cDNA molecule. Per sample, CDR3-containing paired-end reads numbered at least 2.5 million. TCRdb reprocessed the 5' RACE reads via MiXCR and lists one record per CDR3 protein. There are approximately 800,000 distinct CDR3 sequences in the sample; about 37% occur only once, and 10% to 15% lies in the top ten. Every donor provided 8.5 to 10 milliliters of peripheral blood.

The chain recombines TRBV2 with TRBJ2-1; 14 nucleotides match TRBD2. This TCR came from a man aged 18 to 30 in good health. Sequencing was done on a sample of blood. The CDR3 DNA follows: TGTGCCAGAAAAGGACTAGCGGGGGGCAATGAGCAGTTCTTC. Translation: CARKGLAGGNEQFF.